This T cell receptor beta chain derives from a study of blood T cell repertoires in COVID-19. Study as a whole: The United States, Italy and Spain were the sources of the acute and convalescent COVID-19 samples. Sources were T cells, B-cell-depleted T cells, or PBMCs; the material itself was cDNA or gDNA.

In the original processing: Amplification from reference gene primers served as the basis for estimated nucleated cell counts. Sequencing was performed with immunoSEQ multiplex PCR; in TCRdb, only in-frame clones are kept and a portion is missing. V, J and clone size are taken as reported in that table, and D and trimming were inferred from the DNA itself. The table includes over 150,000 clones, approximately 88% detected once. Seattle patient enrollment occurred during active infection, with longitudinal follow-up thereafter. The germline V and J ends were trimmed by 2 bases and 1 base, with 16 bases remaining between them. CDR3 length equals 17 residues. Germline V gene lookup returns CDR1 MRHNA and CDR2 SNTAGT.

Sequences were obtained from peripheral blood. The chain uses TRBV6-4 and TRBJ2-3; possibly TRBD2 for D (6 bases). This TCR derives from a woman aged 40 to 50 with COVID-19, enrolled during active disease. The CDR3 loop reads CASSDGPSGGGTDTQYF. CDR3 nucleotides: TGTGCCAGCAGTGACGGCCCCTCGGGCGGGGGCACAGATACGCAGTATTTT.